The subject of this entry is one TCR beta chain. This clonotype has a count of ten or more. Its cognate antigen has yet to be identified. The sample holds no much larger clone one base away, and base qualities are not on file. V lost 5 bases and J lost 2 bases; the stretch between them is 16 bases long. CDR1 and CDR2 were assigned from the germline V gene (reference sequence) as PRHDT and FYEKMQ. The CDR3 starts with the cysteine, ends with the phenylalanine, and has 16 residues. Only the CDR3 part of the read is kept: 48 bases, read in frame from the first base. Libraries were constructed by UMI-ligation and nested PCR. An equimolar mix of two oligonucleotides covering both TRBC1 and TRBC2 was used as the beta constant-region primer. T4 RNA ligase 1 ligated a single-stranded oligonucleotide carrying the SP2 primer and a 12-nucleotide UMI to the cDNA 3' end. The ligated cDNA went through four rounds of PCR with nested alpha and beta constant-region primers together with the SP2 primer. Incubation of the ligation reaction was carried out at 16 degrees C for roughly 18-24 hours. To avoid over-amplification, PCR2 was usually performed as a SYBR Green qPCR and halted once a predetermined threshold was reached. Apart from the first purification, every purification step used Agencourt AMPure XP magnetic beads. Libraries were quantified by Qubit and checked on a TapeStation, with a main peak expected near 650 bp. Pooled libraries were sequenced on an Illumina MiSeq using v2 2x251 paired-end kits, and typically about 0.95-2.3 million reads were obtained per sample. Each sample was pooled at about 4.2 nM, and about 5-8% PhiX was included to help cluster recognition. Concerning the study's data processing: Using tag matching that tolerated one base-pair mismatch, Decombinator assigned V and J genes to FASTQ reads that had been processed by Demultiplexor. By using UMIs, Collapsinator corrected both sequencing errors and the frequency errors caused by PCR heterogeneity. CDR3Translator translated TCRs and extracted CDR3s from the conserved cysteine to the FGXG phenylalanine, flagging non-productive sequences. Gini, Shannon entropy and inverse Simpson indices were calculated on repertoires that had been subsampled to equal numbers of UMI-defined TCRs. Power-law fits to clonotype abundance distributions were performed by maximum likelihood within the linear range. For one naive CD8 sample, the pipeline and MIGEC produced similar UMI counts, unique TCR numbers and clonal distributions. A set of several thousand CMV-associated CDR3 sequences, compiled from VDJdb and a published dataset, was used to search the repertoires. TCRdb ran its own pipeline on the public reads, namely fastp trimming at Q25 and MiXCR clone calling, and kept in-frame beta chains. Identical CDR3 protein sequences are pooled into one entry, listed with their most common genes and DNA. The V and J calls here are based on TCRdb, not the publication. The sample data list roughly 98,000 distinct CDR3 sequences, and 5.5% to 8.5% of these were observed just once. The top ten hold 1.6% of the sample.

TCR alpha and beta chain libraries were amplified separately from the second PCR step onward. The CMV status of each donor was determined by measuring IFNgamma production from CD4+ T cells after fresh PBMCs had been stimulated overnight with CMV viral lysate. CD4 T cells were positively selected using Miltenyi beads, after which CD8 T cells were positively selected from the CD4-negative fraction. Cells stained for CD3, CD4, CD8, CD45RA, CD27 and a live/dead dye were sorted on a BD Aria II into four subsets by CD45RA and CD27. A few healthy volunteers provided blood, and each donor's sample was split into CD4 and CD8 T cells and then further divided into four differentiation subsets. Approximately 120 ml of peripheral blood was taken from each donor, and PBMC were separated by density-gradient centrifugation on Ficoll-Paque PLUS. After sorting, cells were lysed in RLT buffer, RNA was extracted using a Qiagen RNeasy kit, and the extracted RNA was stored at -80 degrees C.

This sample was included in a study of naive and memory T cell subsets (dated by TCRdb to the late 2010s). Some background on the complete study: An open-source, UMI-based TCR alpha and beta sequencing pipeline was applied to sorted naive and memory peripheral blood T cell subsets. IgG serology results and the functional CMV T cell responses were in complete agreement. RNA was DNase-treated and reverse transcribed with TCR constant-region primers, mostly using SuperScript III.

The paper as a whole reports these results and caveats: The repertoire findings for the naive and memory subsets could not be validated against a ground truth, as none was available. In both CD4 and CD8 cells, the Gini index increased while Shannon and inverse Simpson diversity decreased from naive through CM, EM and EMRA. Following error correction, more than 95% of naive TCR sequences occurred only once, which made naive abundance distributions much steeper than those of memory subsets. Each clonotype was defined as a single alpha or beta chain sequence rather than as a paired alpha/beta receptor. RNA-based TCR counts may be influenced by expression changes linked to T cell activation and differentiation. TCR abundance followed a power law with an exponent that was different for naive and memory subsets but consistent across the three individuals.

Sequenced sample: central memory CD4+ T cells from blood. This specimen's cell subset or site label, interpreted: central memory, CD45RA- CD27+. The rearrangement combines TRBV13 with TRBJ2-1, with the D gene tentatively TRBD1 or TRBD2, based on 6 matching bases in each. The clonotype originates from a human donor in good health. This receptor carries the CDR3 CASSRDGGGTYNEQFF. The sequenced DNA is TGTGCCAGCAGCCGAGACGGGGGCGGGACCTACAATGAGCAGTTCTTC.